Each of the 16 T cell receptor beta chains below was sequenced from the same sample in a study of T cells after yellow fever vaccination. TCRdb ran MiXCR on the 5' RACE reads and lists one entry per CDR3 protein. The sample holds approximately 550,000 distinct CDR3 sequences, 15% to 20% seen once. The sample here was PBMCs, taken 15 days after the yellow fever booster vaccination. All receptors derive from a man aged 25 to 40 who received the YFV17D yellow fever vaccine.

This clonotype occurred a few times. The gene calls are TRBV11-2 and TRBJ2-7; 9 nucleotides agree with TRBD1. Unmatched junction bases numbered 9, after V lost 9 bases and J lost 3 bases. This CDR3 comprises 14 residues. Germline-derived CDR1 and CDR2 are SGHAT and FQNNGV. The CDR3 sequence is CARTYGTGNYEQYF. CDR3 coding DNA: TGTGCCAGAACCTACGGGACAGGGAACTACGAGCAGTACTTC.

The V call is TRBV7-9, the J call TRBJ1-1; D might be TRBD1 (6 bases). This CDR3 is built from 15 residues. Germline V gene sequence: CDR1 SEHNR, CDR2 FQNEAQ (reference sequence). V lost 5 bases and J 1 base, leaving 14 bases between the germline ends. CDR3 in DNA: TGTGCCAGCAGCCAGGCCCAGGGGAGGAACACTGAAGCTTTCTTT. As protein: CASSQAQGRNTEAFF.

This clonotype was observed a handful of times. The rearrangement joins TRBV19 to TRBJ2-1; D gene ambiguous. This CDR3 contains 15 residues. Trimming cost V 3 bases and J 1 base, with 10 bases left between them. Germline V lookup: CDR1 LNHDA, CDR2 SQIVND (reference sequence). The CDR3 bases are TGTGCCAGTAGTATTTCCCTGGGGTCCTACAATGAGCAGTTCTTC. This gives the protein CASSISLGSYNEQFF.

This clonotype was seen many times. The chain joins TRBV6-2 or TRBV6-3 to TRBJ1-5; no definite D call. Trimming took 8 bases from V and 4 from J, leaving 9 bases between them. The V gene's germline CDR1 is MNHEY and CDR2 SVGEGT. The length of the CDR3 is 12 residues. The CDR3 nucleotides read TGTGCCAGCTCCCCCCCAAATCAGCCCCAGCATTTT. It yields the protein CASSPPNQPQHF.

In this sample, this clonotype turned up a few times. The chain employs TRBV5-1 and TRBJ2-7, with TRBD1 identical over 7 bases. The germline V gene has CDR1 SGHRS and CDR2 YFSETQ. Trimming cost V 4 bases and J 0 bases; bases outside gene matches: 7. CDR3 length: 15 residues. This CDR3 is CASSPRQGVSYEQYF. CDR3 nucleotides: TGCGCCAGCAGCCCTCGTCAGGGGGTCTCCTACGAGCAGTACTTC. Supplemented by reference TRBV5-1 and TRBJ2-7, the full variable domain reads KAGVTQTPRYLIKTRGQQVTLSCSPISGHRSVSWYQQTPGQGLQFLFEYFSETQRNKGNFPGRFSGRQFSNSRSEMNVSTLELGDSALYLCASSPRQGVSYEQYFGPGTRLTVT.

The chain links TRBV5-4 to TRBJ2-1; D could derive from TRBD1 or TRBD2 (5 bases each). Germline-derived CDR1 and CDR2 are SGHNT and YYREEE (reference sequence). Trimming took 2 bases from V and 4 from J, leaving 19 bases between them. The CDR3 runs to 17 residues. The CDR3 region has the DNA TGTGCCAGCAGCTTCGGTACGGGGCCTGGAACGTACAATGAGCAGTTCTTC. Protein: CASSFGTGPGTYNEQFF.

The genes are TRBV7-2 and TRBJ2-2; 7 bases are a match to TRBD2. Unmatched junction bases numbered 5, after V lost 7 bases and J lost 3 bases. The CDR3 spans 14 residues. Looked up from germline, CDR1 is SGHTA and CDR2 is FQGNSA. The CDR3 DNA is TGTGCCAGCATGGCGGGAGTTTACACCGGGGAGCTGTTTTTT. It encodes CASMAGVYTGELFF. The variable domain in full, completed from reference TRBV7-2 and TRBJ2-2, reads GAGVSQSPSNKVTEKGKDVELRCDPISGHTALYWYRQSLGQGLEFLIYFQGNSAPDKSGLPSDRFSAERTGGSVSTLTIQRTQQEDSAVYLCASMAGVYTGELFFGEGSRLTVL.

This clonotype appeared a few times. The rearrangement joins TRBV6-5 to TRBJ1-3; D call uncertain. The CDR3 contains 12 residues. V was pared by 8 bases and J by 2 bases, with 7 bases between. Per germline, CDR1 MNHEY and CDR2 SVGAGI. The CDR3 loop reads CASGRAGNTIYF. The CDR3 bases are TGTGCCAGCGGGAGGGCTGGAAACACCATATATTTT.

V gene TRBV20-1 combines with J gene TRBJ2-1, with 13 bases that match TRBD2. CDR1 is DFQATT and CDR2 is SNEGSKA in the germline V gene (reference sequence). J lost 4 bases, V lost 5 bases, and 11 bases had no gene match. The length of the CDR3 is 17 residues. The CDR3 bases are TGCAGTGCTGCTCGACGGACTAGCGGGAGTATGTACAATGAGCAGTTCTTC. Residues: CSAARRTSGSMYNEQFF.

There are a few counts of this clonotype. One end of the junction varies from germline; a read error may be responsible. V and J are TRBV7-9 and TRBJ2-1; 11 bases align to TRBD2. CDR1 is SEHNR, CDR2 FQNEAQ, per germline (reference sequence). CDR3 length: 15 amino acids. CDR3 DNA sequence: TGTGCCAGCAGCCTAGCGGGAGGATTCTACAATGAGCAGTTCTTC. It codes for CASSLAGGFYNEQFF.

The chain joins TRBV7-8 to TRBJ2-1, with unresolved D. V was shortened by 8 bases and J by 4 bases, with 12 bases between the two germline ends. CDR1 SGHVS and CDR2 FQNEAQ come from the germline V gene. CDR3 size: 13 residues. In nucleotides, the CDR3 is TGTGCCAGCGGTAACTCCTCGTACAATGAGCAGTTCTTC. Its protein product is CASGNSSYNEQFF.

This clonotype has at least ten counts. The V and J genes are TRBV13 and TRBJ2-7, with D maybe TRBD2 (5 bases). Germline V lookup: CDR1 PRHDT, CDR2 FYEKMQ (reference sequence). The CDR3 consists of 13 residues. Trimming removed 5 bases at V and 3 bases at J, with 11 bases between. CDR3 sequence (DNA): TGTGCCAGCAGCCAAGGGAGTCGCTACGAGCAGTACTTC. This gives the protein CASSQGSRYEQYF.

The J gene is TRBJ2-3, the V gene TRBV27, with no clear D. The CDR3 is 15 residues long. V was pared by 0 bases and J by 2 bases, with 9 bases between. Germline loops: CDR1 MNHEY, CDR2 SMNVEV (reference sequence). The CDR3 DNA reads TGTGCCAGCAGTTTATCCCCCAGAAACACAGATACGCAGTATTTT. Protein sequence: CASSLSPRNTDTQYF.

V usage is TRBV5-5 and J usage is TRBJ2-3, with D tentatively TRBD2 (6 bases). The germline V gene encodes CDR1 SGHKS and CDR2 YYEKEE (reference sequence). This CDR3 has 17 residues. V lost 1 base to trimming and J lost 0 bases, with 15 bases between them. CDR3 loop: CASSLPPGRGSTDTQYF. The CDR3 coding sequence is TGTGCCAGCAGCTTGCCCCCGGGGCGGGGAAGCACAGATACGCAGTATTTT. The variable domain in full, completed from reference TRBV5-5 and TRBJ2-3, reads DAGVTQSPTHLIKTRGQQVTLRCSPISGHKSVSWYQQVLGQGPQFIFQYYEKEERGRGNFPDRFSARQFPNYSSELNVNALLLGDSALYLCASSLPPGRGSTDTQYFGPGTRLTVL.

The chain is built from TRBV4-3 and TRBJ2-5, with 15 bases fitting TRBD2. The CDR3 sequence is 18 residues long. Losses at the gene ends were 0 bases for V and 4 bases for J; bases not matched to a gene: 6. Germline-derived CDR1 and CDR2 are LGHNA and YSLEER. CDR3 in amino acids: CASSQDRGLAGGRETQYF. In DNA, the CDR3 is TGCGCCAGCAGCCAAGACAGGGGACTAGCGGGAGGAAGAGAGACCCAGTACTTC.

The J gene is TRBJ2-7, the V gene TRBV10-3; D gene ambiguous. V lost 0 bases to trimming and J lost 2 bases, with 8 bases between them. CDR3 length: 14 residues. CDR1 ENHRY and CDR2 SYGVKD come from the germline V gene. The CDR3 loop is CAISESAPTYEQYF. In DNA form, the CDR3 reads TGTGCCATCAGTGAGTCGGCACCAACCTACGAGCAGTACTTC.